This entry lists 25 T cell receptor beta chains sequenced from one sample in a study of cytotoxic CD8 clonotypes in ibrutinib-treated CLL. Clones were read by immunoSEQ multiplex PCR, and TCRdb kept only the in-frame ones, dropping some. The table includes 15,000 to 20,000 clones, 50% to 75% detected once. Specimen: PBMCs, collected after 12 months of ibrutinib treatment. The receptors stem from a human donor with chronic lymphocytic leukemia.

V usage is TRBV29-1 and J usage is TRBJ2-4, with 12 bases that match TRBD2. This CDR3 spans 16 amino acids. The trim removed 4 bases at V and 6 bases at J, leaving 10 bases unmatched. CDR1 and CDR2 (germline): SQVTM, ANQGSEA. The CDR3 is CSVVWLAGGLGNIQYF. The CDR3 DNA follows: TGCAGCGTTGTTTGGCTAGCGGGAGGGCTTGGAAACATTCAGTACTTC.

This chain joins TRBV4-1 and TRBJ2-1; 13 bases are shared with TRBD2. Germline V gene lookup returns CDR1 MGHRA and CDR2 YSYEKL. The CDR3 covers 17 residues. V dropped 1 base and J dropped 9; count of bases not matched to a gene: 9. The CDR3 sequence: CASSQVTSGRSRGEQFF. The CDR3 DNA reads TGCGCCAGCAGCCAAGTGACTAGCGGGAGGTCCAGGGGTGAGCAGTTCTTC.

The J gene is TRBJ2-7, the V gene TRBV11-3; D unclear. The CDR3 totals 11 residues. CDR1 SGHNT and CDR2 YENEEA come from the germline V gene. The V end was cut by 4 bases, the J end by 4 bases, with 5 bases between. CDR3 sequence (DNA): TGTGCCAGCAGCTATAGGTACGAGCAGTACTTC. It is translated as CASSYRYEQYF.

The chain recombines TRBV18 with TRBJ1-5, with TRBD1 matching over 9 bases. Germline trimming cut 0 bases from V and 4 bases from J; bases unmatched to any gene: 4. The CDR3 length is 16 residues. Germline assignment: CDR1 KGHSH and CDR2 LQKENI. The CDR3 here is CASSPPGTGRNQPQHF. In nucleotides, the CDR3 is TGTGCCAGCTCACCACCGGGGACAGGGCGAAATCAGCCCCAGCATTTT.

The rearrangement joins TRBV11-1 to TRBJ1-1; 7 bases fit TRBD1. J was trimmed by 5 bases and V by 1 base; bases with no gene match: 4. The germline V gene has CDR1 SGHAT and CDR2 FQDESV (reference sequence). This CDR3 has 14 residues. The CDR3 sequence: CASSLEEQGTEAFF. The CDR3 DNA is TGTGCCAGCAGCTTAGAGGAACAGGGGACTGAAGCTTTCTTT.

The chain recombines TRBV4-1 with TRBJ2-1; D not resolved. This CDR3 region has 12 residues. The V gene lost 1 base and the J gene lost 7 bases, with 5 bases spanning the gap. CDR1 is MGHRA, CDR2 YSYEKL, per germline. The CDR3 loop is CASSQAGNEQFF. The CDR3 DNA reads TGCGCCAGCAGCCAAGCTGGGAATGAGCAGTTCTTC.

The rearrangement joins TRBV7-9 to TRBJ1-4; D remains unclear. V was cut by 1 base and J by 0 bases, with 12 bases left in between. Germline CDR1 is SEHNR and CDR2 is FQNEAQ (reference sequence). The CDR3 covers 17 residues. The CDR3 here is CASSLGFSSPTNEKLFF. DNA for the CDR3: TGTGCCAGCAGCTTAGGTTTTTCAAGTCCAACTAATGAAAAACTGTTTTTT.

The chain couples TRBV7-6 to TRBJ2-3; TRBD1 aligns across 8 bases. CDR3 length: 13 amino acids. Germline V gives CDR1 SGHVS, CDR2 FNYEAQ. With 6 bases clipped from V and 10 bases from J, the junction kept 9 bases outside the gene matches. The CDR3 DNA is TGTGCCAGCAGTTCAACAGGGGACAGGCCGCAGTATTTT. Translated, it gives CASSSTGDRPQYF.

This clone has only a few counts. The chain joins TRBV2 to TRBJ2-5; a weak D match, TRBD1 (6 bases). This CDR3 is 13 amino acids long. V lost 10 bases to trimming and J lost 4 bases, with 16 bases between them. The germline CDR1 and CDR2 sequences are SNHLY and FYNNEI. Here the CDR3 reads CANSRQGRETQYF. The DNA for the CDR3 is TGTGCCAACTCCCGGCAGGGGAGAGAGACCCAGTACTTC.

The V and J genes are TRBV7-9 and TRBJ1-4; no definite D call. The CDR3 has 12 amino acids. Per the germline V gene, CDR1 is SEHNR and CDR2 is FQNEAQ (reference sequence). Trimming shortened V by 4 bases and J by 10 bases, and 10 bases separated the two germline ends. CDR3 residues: CASSSELGKLFF. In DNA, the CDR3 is TGTGCCAGCAGCTCCGAATTGGGAAAACTGTTTTTT.

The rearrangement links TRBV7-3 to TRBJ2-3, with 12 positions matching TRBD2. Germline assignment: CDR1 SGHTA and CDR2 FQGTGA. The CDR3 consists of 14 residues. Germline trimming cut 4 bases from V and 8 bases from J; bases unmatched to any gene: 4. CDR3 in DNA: TGTGCCAGCAGCTCCGGACTAGCGGGAACTACGCAGTATTTT. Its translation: CASSSGLAGTTQYF.

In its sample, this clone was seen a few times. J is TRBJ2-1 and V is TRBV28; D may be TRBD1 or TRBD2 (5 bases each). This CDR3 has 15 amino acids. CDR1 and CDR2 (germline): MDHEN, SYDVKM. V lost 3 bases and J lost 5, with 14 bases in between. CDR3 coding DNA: TGTGCCAGCAGTTTCGGGACGGGAACTGACAATGAGCAGTTCTTC. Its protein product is CASSFGTGTDNEQFF.

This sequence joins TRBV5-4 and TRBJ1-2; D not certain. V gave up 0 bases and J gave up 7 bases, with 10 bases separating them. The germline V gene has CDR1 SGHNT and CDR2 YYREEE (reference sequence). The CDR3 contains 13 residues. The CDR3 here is CASSLVAAVGYTF. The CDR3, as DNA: TGTGCCAGCAGCTTGGTGGCAGCTGTTGGCTACACCTTC.

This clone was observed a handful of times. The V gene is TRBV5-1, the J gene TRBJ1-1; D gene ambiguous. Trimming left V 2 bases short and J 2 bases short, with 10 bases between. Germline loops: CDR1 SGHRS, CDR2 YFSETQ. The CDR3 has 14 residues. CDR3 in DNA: TGCGCCAGCAGCTTTGAGTCCACTAACACTGAAGCTTTCTTT. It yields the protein CASSFESTNTEAFF.

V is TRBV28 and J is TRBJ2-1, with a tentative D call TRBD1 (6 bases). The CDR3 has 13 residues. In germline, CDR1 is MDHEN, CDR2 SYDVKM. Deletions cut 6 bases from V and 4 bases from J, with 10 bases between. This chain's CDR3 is CASSGQPYNEQFF. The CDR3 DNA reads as TGTGCCAGCAGCGGACAGCCTTACAATGAGCAGTTCTTC.

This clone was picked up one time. CDR3 sequence: CASSLDRSATNEKLFF. The CDR3 DNA reads TGTGCCAGCAGCTTAGACAGGTCCGCGACTAATGAAAAACTGTTTTTT. This rearrangement joins TRBV5-5 to TRBJ1-4; TRBD1 is a possible D gene (6 bases). V lost 2 bases to trimming and J lost 2 bases, with 13 bases between them. Germline values: CDR1 SGHKS, CDR2 YYEKEE (reference sequence). This CDR3 comprises 16 residues.

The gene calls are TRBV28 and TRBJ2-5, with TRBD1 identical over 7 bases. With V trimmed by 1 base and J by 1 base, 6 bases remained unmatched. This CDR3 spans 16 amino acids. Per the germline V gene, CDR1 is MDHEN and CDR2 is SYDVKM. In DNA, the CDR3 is TGTGCCAGCAGTTTATCCGGGGCAGGGGGCCAAGAGACCCAGTACTTC. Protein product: CASSLSGAGGQETQYF.

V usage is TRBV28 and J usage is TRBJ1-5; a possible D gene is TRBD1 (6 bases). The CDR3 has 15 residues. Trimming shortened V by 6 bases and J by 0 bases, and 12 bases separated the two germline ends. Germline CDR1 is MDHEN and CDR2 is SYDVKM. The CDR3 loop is CASRSGQYSNQPQHF. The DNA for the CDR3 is TGTGCCAGCAGGAGTGGACAGTATAGCAATCAGCCCCAGCATTTT.

The CDR3 nucleotides read TGCAGCGTTGAAGTAAGGTCAGGGGGTATCCAGGGCACAGATACGCAGTATTTT. Amino acids: CSVEVRSGGIQGTDTQYF. The rearrangement links TRBV29-1 to TRBJ2-3; 7 positions match TRBD1. V dropped 1 base and J dropped 1; count of bases not matched to a gene: 14. CDR3 length: 18 amino acids. CDR1 is SQVTM, CDR2 ANQGSEA, per germline.

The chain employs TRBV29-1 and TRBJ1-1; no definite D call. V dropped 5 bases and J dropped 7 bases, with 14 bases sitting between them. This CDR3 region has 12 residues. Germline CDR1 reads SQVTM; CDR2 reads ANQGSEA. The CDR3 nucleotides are TGCAGCGTTAGTCGGGGAGCAGTTGAAGCTTTCTTT. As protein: CSVSRGAVEAFF.

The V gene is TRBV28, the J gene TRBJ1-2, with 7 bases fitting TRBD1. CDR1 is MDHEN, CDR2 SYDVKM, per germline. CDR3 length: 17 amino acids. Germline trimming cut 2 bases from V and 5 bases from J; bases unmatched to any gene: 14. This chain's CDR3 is CASSLSTGGQHFYGYTF. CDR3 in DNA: TGTGCCAGCAGTTTAAGTACCGGGGGACAGCACTTTTATGGCTACACCTTC.

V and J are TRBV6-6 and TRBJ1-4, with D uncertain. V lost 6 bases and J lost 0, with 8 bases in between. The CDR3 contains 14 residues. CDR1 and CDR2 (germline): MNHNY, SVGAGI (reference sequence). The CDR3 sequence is CASRLWPTNEKLFF. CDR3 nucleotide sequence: TGTGCCAGCAGATTGTGGCCAACTAATGAAAAACTGTTTTTT.

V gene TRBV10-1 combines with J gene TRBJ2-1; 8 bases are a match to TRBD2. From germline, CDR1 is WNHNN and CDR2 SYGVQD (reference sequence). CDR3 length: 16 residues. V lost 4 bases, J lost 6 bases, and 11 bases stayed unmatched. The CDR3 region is CASSGPGGPSFNEQFF. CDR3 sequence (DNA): TGCGCCAGCAGTGGACCGGGAGGGCCGTCATTCAATGAGCAGTTCTTC.

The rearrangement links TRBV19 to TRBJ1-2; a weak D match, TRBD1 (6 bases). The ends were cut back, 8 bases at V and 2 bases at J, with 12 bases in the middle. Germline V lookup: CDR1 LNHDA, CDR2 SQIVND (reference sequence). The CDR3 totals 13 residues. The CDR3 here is CASGRTDNYGYTF. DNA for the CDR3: TGTGCCAGTGGAAGGACAGACAACTATGGCTACACCTTC.

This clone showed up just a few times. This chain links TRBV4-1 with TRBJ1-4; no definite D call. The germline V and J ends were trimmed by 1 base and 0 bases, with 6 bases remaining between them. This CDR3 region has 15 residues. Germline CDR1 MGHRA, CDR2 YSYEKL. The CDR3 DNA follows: TGCGCCAGCAGCCAAGCGGGCGCAACTAATGAAAAACTGTTTTTT. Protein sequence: CASSQAGATNEKLFF.